The 15 T cell receptor beta chains reported below all come from one sample, sequenced in a study of beta chain features in type 1 diabetes. Of the isolated RNA, all was reverse transcribed, and so the sequenced material was expressed TCRB transcripts. TCRdb's copy holds only in-frame clones and misses some; the assay was immunoSEQ multiplex PCR. The sample records under 500,000 clones, around 28% being singletons. The specimen sequenced was naive CD4+ T cells from blood. The receptors come from a man aged 18 to 29 in good health.

This clone was picked up a small number of times. The rearrangement joins TRBV5-4 to TRBJ2-3; 11 positions match TRBD1. This CDR3 is built from 16 residues. Germline lookup yields CDR1 SGHNT and CDR2 YYREEE (reference sequence). V lost 9 bases and J lost 2; bases outside the gene matches: 11. The CDR3 sequence is CATVRDRGTVTDTQYF. CDR3 sequence (DNA): TGTGCCACCGTCCGGGACAGGGGGACGGTCACAGATACGCAGTATTTT. The whole variable domain, remainder taken from reference TRBV5-4 and TRBJ2-3, is ETGVTQSPTHLIKTRGQQVTLRCSSQSGHNTVSWYQQALGQGPQFIFQYYREEENGRGNFPPRFSGLQFPNYSSELNVNALELDDSALYLCATVRDRGTVTDTQYFGPGTRLTVL.

V is TRBV9 and J is TRBJ2-1; D is perhaps TRBD2 (5 bases). The CDR3 totals 12 residues. V was clipped by 3 bases and J by 10 bases, with 11 bases between them. Germline lookup yields CDR1 SGDLS and CDR2 YYNGEE. Here the CDR3 reads CASSDPRGEQFF. CDR3 nucleotide sequence: TGTGCCAGCAGCGACCCCCGGGGAGAGCAGTTCTTC.

In its sample, this clone was seen a few times. This chain uses TRBV7-2 with TRBJ1-2, with no clear D. This CDR3 contains 13 residues. Germline CDR1 reads SGHTA; CDR2 reads FQGNSA. The V gene lost 1 base and the J gene lost 2 bases, with 5 bases spanning the gap. CDR3: CASSLGRNYGYTF. The CDR3 region has the DNA TGTGCCAGCAGCTTAGGACGGAACTATGGCTACACCTTC.

This clone was observed a few times. This chain uses TRBV29-1 with TRBJ1-3; D gene unclear. Germline V CDR1 and CDR2: SQVTM, ANQGSEA. The ends were cut back, 6 bases at V and 4 bases at J, with 16 bases in the middle. CDR3 length: 14 amino acids. The DNA of the CDR3 is TGCAGCGTAGGGCCGAGTGAGGCCGGAAACACCATATATTTT. Translating gives CSVGPSEAGNTIYF.

V is TRBV9 and J is TRBJ1-2, with D possibly matching TRBD1 (6 bases). V was pared by 0 bases and J by 3 bases, with 15 bases between. The CDR3 extends over 16 amino acids. Germline V gene lookup returns CDR1 SGDLS and CDR2 YYNGEE. This CDR3 is CASSVVARGVDYGYTF. CDR3 DNA: TGTGCCAGCAGCGTAGTCGCCAGGGGAGTAGACTATGGCTACACCTTC.

There are a few counts of this clone. The chain uses TRBV4-3 and TRBJ2-1; D ambiguous. V shed 0 bases and J shed 8 bases, with 8 bases lying between them. CDR1 is LGHNA, CDR2 YSLEER, per germline. The CDR3 is 13 residues long. This chain's CDR3 is CASSQDGPHEQFF. The CDR3 nucleotides read TGCGCCAGCAGCCAAGACGGCCCCCATGAGCAGTTCTTC.

This clone was recorded a few times. V is TRBV6-1 and J is TRBJ2-1; 7 bases line up with TRBD1. The CDR3 totals 15 residues. V lost 3 bases and J lost 10; bases outside the gene matches: 12. CDR1 is MNHNS, CDR2 SASEGT, per germline. CDR3 coding DNA: TGTGCCAGCAGTGAGAGGGGGACAGCTCCCCTCGAGCAGTTCTTC. It codes for CASSERGTAPLEQFF.

There are a few counts of this clone. The V and J genes are TRBV7-8 and TRBJ2-7, with TRBD2 as a possible D gene (6 bases). Germline CDR1 is SGHVS and CDR2 is FQNEAQ. V gave up 6 bases and J gave up 3 bases, with 15 bases separating them. This CDR3 has 14 amino acids. CDR3 sequence: CASRGAGTLYEQYF. The CDR3 coding sequence is TGTGCCAGCAGGGGAGCCGGGACTCTCTACGAGCAGTACTTC. The whole variable domain, filled in from reference TRBV7-8 and TRBJ2-7, reads GAGVSQSPRYKVAKRGQDVALRCDPISGHVSLFWYQQALGQGPEFLTYFQNEAQLDKSGLPSDRFFAERPEGSVSTLKIQRTQQEDSAVYLCASRGAGTLYEQYFGPGTRLTVT.

This chain joins TRBV30 and TRBJ2-5; D is possibly TRBD1 or TRBD2 (5 bases each). This CDR3 region has 12 residues. Trimming took off 6 bases at V and 5 bases at J, with 13 bases between the two ends. CDR1 is GTSNPN and CDR2 is SVGIG in the germline V gene (reference sequence). The CDR3 protein is CACRVGEETQYF. The CDR3 DNA reads TGTGCCTGTCGGGTAGGGGAGGAGACCCAGTACTTC.

This clone was seen more than once but under ten times. Other nucleotide sequences from this sample produce the same CDR3. The chain is built from TRBV5-1 and TRBJ2-1; D is uncertain. The V gene's germline CDR1 is SGHRS and CDR2 YFSETQ. V was trimmed by 2 bases and J by 7 bases, leaving 7 bases between them. CDR3 length: 12 amino acids. CDR3 region: CASSFGPNEQFF. The CDR3 nucleotides are TGCGCCAGCAGCTTTGGACCTAATGAGCAGTTCTTC.

The V gene is TRBV28, the J gene TRBJ2-4; 8 bases fit TRBD1. The CDR3 spans 14 residues. Germline CDR1 and CDR2: MDHEN and SYDVKM. V lost 6 bases to trimming and J lost 4 bases; unmatched junction nucleotides: 5. The CDR3 DNA reads TGTGCCAGCAGCAAACAGGGGGGTAAAAACATTCAGTACTTC. The encoded protein is CASSKQGGKNIQYF.

The chain carries TRBV25-1 and TRBJ2-1; D gene ambiguous. CDR3 length: 11 amino acids. CDR1 is MGHDK and CDR2 is SYGVNS in the germline V gene. Trimming pared 3 bases from V and 7 bases from J, leaving 4 bases between. CDR3 DNA sequence: TGTGCCAGCAGTGAGAGGAATGAGCAGTTCTTC. This translates into CASSERNEQFF. The whole variable domain, filled in from reference TRBV25-1 and TRBJ2-1, reads EADIYQTPRYLVIGTGKKITLECSQTMGHDKMYWYQQDPGMELHLIHYSYGVNSTEKGDLSSESTVSRIRTEHFPLTLESARPSHTSQYLCASSERNEQFFGPGTRLTVL.

The genes are TRBV20-1 and TRBJ2-5; D unresolved. Trimming stripped 4 bases from V and 4 bases from J, with 7 bases between. This CDR3 contains 11 residues. Germline V lookup: CDR1 DFQATT, CDR2 SNEGSKA (reference sequence). CDR3 amino acids: CSATRRETQYF. CDR3 bases: TGCAGTGCTACTAGGAGAGAGACCCAGTACTTC.

This clone was recorded a few times. The V and J genes are TRBV5-4 and TRBJ2-5; TRBD2 is a possible D gene (6 bases). Per the germline V gene, CDR1 is SGHNT and CDR2 is YYREEE (reference sequence). V was clipped by 5 bases and J by 5 bases, with 22 bases between them. CDR3 length equals 16 residues. The CDR3 coding sequence is TGTGCCAGCAGACCTTTTAGCGGCAGGTCTCAGGAGACCCAGTACTTC. This translates into CASRPFSGRSQETQYF.

This chain uses TRBV30 with TRBJ1-1, with 9 bases lining up with TRBD1. The trim removed 1 base at V and 11 bases at J, leaving 11 bases unmatched. CDR3 size: 14 residues. CDR1 GTSNPN and CDR2 SVGIG come from the germline V gene (reference sequence). The CDR3 loop is CAWSAGQGSGEAFF. DNA for the CDR3: TGTGCCTGGAGTGCGGGACAGGGATCTGGGGAGGCTTTCTTT. Drawing the rest from reference TRBV30 and TRBJ1-1, the complete variable domain is SQTIHQWPATLVQPVGSPLSLECTVEGTSNPNLYWYRQAAGRGLQLLFYSVGIGQISSEVPQNLSASRPQDRQFILSSKKLLLSDSGFYLCAWSAGQGSGEAFFGQGTRLTVV.